A single sample gave rise to the 32 T cell receptor beta chains below, sequenced in a study of T cells in Graves' hyperthyroidism and ophthalmopathy (dated by TCRdb to about 2019). Libraries came from multiplex PCR. The instrument was an Illumina HiSeq 2000. Amplification of TCR beta CDR3 regions was carried out from RNA transcripts. The first round of RT-PCR for the TCR CDR3 was performed with the HTBI primer set and the Qiagen OneStep RT-PCR kit. The public reads were quality trimmed at Q25 with fastp and then assembled into clones with MiXCR by TCRdb, keeping productive beta chains. CDR3 protein sequences are deduplicated, and each keeps its most common genes and DNA. In all, the sample holds roughly 600,000 distinct CDR3 sequences, and around 13% of those were seen once. 9.5% to 15% of the sample comes from the top ten. What was sequenced was blood. The receptor set was obtained from a woman aged 50 to 65 with Graves' ophthalmopathy.

This clonotype was seen only once. The chain joins TRBV25-1 to TRBJ2-1; 8 bases align to TRBD2. V dropped 1 base and J dropped 6; count of bases not matched to a gene: 5. CDR1 and CDR2 (germline): MGHDK, SYGVNS. CDR3 size: 15 residues. The CDR3 coding sequence is TGTGCCAGCAGTGAATTCGGACTAGCCGGCAATGAGCAGTTCTTC. Its protein product is CASSEFGLAGNEQFF.

In its sample, this clonotype was seen a few times. The gene calls are TRBV5-1 and TRBJ2-7; 8 positions agree with TRBD2. The CDR3 length is 16 residues. The V segment lost 4 bases and the J segment 0 bases; nucleotides outside the gene matches: 9. Per germline, CDR1 SGHRS and CDR2 YFSETQ. The CDR3 DNA follows: TGCGCCAGCAGCATCACACTAGCGGTACCCTCCTACGAGCAGTACTTC. Protein product: CASSITLAVPSYEQYF.

This clonotype appeared many times. The V gene is TRBV28, the J gene TRBJ2-5, with 11 nucleotides matching TRBD1. Germline CDR1 and CDR2: MDHEN and SYDVKM. CDR3 length: 15 amino acids. V trimming: 8 bases; J trimming: 3 bases; junction bases outside the gene matches: 8. DNA for the CDR3: TGTGCCAGCGCAAGACCGGGACAGGGGGAAGAGACCCAGTACTTC. This translates into CASARPGQGEETQYF.

This clonotype was seen a handful of times. This rearrangement joins TRBV28 to TRBJ2-2; a possible D gene is TRBD2 (5 bases). This CDR3 contains 13 residues. Trimming cost V 6 bases and J 11 bases, with 16 bases left between them. Germline V gene lookup returns CDR1 MDHEN and CDR2 SYDVKM. Here the CDR3 DNA reads TGTGCCAGCAGGCCAGACTACTTCGGAGAGCTGTTTTTT. Translation gives CASRPDYFGELFF.

This clonotype was seen many times. The V call is TRBV12-5, the J call TRBJ2-3; the match to TRBD1 covers 8 bases. This CDR3 has 14 residues. CDR1 LGHNT and CDR2 FRNRAP come from the germline V gene. The V segment lost 4 bases and the J segment 5 bases; nucleotides outside the gene matches: 5. CDR3 DNA: TGTGCTAGTGGTTCGGAAGACAGGGGAGATACGCAGTATTTT. This gives the protein CASGSEDRGDTQYF.

At least ten counts were recorded for this clonotype. This rearrangement joins TRBV14 to TRBJ2-1; TRBD2 matches at 8 bases. Germline V CDR1 and CDR2: SGHDN, FVKESK. The CDR3 is made up of 13 amino acids. The trim removed 0 bases at V and 11 bases at J, leaving 3 bases unmatched. The CDR3 DNA reads as TGTGCCAGCAGCCAAGACTGGACTAGCCAGCAGTTCTTC. It codes for CASSQDWTSQQFF.

This clonotype was detected ten times or more. V gene TRBV14 combines with J gene TRBJ2-7; D gene ambiguous. The germline CDR1 and CDR2 sequences are SGHDN and FVKESK. This CDR3 contains 14 residues. Trimming took off 2 bases at V and 3 bases at J, with 11 bases between the two ends. The CDR3 DNA reads as TGTGCCAGCAGCCAACCTGGGCAGCTCTACGAGCAGTACTTC. It encodes CASSQPGQLYEQYF.

The V and J genes are TRBV28 and TRBJ1-4; D is possibly TRBD1 (5 bases). Germline CDR1 and CDR2: MDHEN and SYDVKM. V gave up 1 base and J gave up 3 bases, with 12 bases separating them. The CDR3 spans 16 residues. The CDR3 is CASSLFTGAANEKLFF. CDR3 sequence (DNA): TGTGCCAGCAGTTTATTCACAGGAGCAGCTAATGAAAAACTGTTTTTT.

This clonotype appeared many times. V and J are TRBV29-1 and TRBJ2-1, with 10 nucleotides matching TRBD1. The CDR3 is 16 residues long. V shed 3 bases, J shed 7 bases, and the junction held 12 bases outside the gene matches. The germline V gene encodes CDR1 SQVTM and CDR2 ANQGSEA. This CDR3 reads CSVEGAPGQGFNEQFF. CDR3 bases: TGCAGCGTTGAGGGGGCACCGGGACAGGGGTTTAATGAGCAGTTCTTC.

This clonotype was counted many times. The chain joins TRBV18 to TRBJ1-6; TRBD1 matches 7 bases. V lost 6 bases to trimming and J lost 10 bases; unmatched junction nucleotides: 9. CDR1 is KGHSH, CDR2 LQKENI, per germline. The CDR3 covers 14 residues. The chain's CDR3 is CASSPTGVDSPLHF. CDR3 DNA sequence: TGTGCCAGCTCTCCTACAGGGGTTGACTCACCCCTCCACTTT.

This clonotype was detected many times. This chain links TRBV7-9 with TRBJ1-1; D may be TRBD1 (6 bases). The CDR3 is 16 amino acids. The V gene lost 4 bases and the J gene lost 0 bases, with 15 bases spanning the gap. Germline CDR1 reads SEHNR; CDR2 reads FQNEAQ (reference sequence). The CDR3 nucleotides are TGTGCCAGCAGCTCGACAGGACCCCTCATGAACACTGAAGCTTTCTTT. Its translation is CASSSTGPLMNTEAFF.

The table lists this clonotype with many counts. The chain recombines TRBV20-1 with TRBJ2-2; 7 bases are a match to TRBD2. CDR1 is DFQATT, CDR2 SNEGSKA, per germline (reference sequence). There are 17 residues in the CDR3. Germline trimming cut 0 bases from V and 2 bases from J; bases unmatched to any gene: 9. The CDR3 DNA sequence: TGCAGTGCTAGAGATCGTCTGGCGGGGGTAAACACCGGGGAGCTGTTTTTT. Its protein product is CSARDRLAGVNTGELFF.

About this clonotype: A read error may explain this, as a much larger clone is one base away. This chain joins TRBV2 and TRBJ2-3; D may be TRBD1 (6 bases). The J call is doubtful: the DNA matches TRBJ1-5 better. Germline V gene sequence: CDR1 SNHLY, CDR2 FYNNEI. The CDR3 runs to 14 residues. The CDR3 DNA is TGTGCCAGCAGTGATAGGGGGAGCACAGATACGCAGCATTTT. Translating it yields CASSDRGSTDTQHF.

This rearrangement joins TRBV11-2 to TRBJ1-3, with D tentatively TRBD1 (5 bases). The CDR3 loop spans 12 amino acids. Germline V gene data show CDR1 as SGHAT and CDR2 as FQNNGV. Trimming cost V 8 bases and J 0 bases, with 5 bases left between them. The CDR3 is CASDSSGNTIYF. In nucleotides, the CDR3 is TGTGCCAGCGACAGCTCTGGAAACACCATATATTTT.

The chain is built from TRBV12-3 or TRBV12-4 and TRBJ2-1, with TRBD2 identical over 7 bases. J was trimmed by 3 bases and V by 2 bases; bases with no gene match: 7. The CDR3 is made up of 16 amino acids. The CDR3 loop reads CASSLRGSGVYNEQFF. Written as DNA, the CDR3 is TGTGCCAGCAGTTTAAGGGGCAGCGGGGTCTACAATGAGCAGTTCTTC.

The chain has TRBV20-1 and TRBJ1-1; 9 nucleotides align to TRBD1. This CDR3 spans 13 amino acids. Germline lookup yields CDR1 DFQATT and CDR2 SNEGSKA (reference sequence). The CDR3 loop reads CKAMTGGLPEAFF. The DNA of the CDR3 is TGCAAAGCAATGACAGGGGGTCTTCCTGAAGCTTTCTTT.

The chain uses TRBV30 and TRBJ1-2; 9 bases align to TRBD1. Germline V gene sequence: CDR1 GTSNPN, CDR2 SVGIG (reference sequence). The trim removed 3 bases at V and 5 bases at J, leaving 16 bases unmatched. The CDR3 extends over 17 amino acids. The CDR3: CAWRGAGQGTPTYGYTF. CDR3 in DNA: TGTGCCTGGAGAGGGGCTGGACAGGGGACTCCAACTTATGGCTACACCTTC.

This clonotype came up many times. The J gene is TRBJ2-1, the V gene TRBV2; 8 bases match TRBD1. The trim removed 8 bases at V and 7 bases at J, leaving 16 bases unmatched. Germline-derived CDR1 and CDR2 are SNHLY and FYNNEI. The CDR3 is 16 amino acids. The CDR3 loop is CASLPPRTGNRNEQFF. The CDR3 bases are TGTGCCAGCCTCCCCCCCCGGACAGGGAATAGGAATGAGCAGTTCTTC.

The table lists this clonotype with many counts. V gene TRBV9 combines with J gene TRBJ2-7, with D possibly matching TRBD2 (5 bases). This CDR3 has 13 amino acids. Germline V gene lookup returns CDR1 SGDLS and CDR2 YYNGEE. V lost 1 base to trimming and J lost 7 bases, with 12 bases between them. Here the CDR3 reads CASSVTRLGEQYF. Written as DNA, the CDR3 is TGTGCCAGCAGCGTAACTAGGCTGGGGGAGCAGTACTTC.

This clonotype showed up many times. The chain couples TRBV20-1 to TRBJ1-3, with D hard to call. Trimming shortened V by 0 bases and J by 0 bases, and 6 bases separated the two germline ends. CDR1 is DFQATT and CDR2 is SNEGSKA in the germline V gene (reference sequence). This CDR3 has 14 residues. CDR3 sequence reads: CSARDTSSGNTIYF. The CDR3 DNA sequence: TGCAGTGCTAGAGACACCAGCTCTGGAAACACCATATATTTT.

This clonotype was picked up many times. The chain joins TRBV3-1 to TRBJ2-1; D could derive from TRBD1 or TRBD2 (6 bases each). The V end lost 4 bases, the J end lost 8 bases, and 12 bases lay between the germline ends. The CDR3 contains 13 residues. Germline CDR1 is LGHDT and CDR2 is YNNKEL (reference sequence). The CDR3 here is CASSLLRGDEQFF. The CDR3 DNA follows: TGTGCCAGCAGCCTTTTAAGGGGGGATGAGCAGTTCTTC.

V gene TRBV29-1 combines with J gene TRBJ2-1, with D tentatively TRBD2 (5 bases). V lost 4 bases and J 1 base, leaving 17 bases between the germline ends. Germline V gene data show CDR1 as SQVTM and CDR2 as ANQGSEA. The CDR3 has 16 amino acids. The CDR3 DNA is TGCAGCGTTGTGGACTCGAGAACCATATCCTACAATGAGCAGTTCTTC. This sequence encodes CSVVDSRTISYNEQFF.

There are many counts of this clonotype. The rearrangement joins TRBV20-1 to TRBJ2-1, with 14 bases identical to TRBD2. The ends lost 4 bases at V and 7 bases at J; junction bases unmatched: 6. CDR1 is DFQATT and CDR2 is SNEGSKA in the germline V gene (reference sequence). This CDR3 is built from 15 residues. The CDR3 DNA follows: TGCAGTGCTAACTCCGGGACTAGCGGGAGTAATGAGCAGTTCTTC. Protein sequence: CSANSGTSGSNEQFF.

The table lists this clonotype with many counts. The chain combines TRBV20-1 with TRBJ2-1, with 10 bases that match TRBD2. Per the germline V gene, CDR1 is DFQATT and CDR2 is SNEGSKA (reference sequence). With V trimmed by 5 bases and J by 4 bases, 8 bases remained unmatched. The length of the CDR3 is 15 residues. The CDR3 loop reads CSAPPLAGRYNEQFF. CDR3 DNA: TGCAGTGCTCCCCCACTAGCGGGACGTTACAATGAGCAGTTCTTC.

This clonotype was counted a few times. The gene calls are TRBV20-1 and TRBJ2-7; the match to TRBD1 covers 10 bases. The germline CDR1 and CDR2 sequences are DFQATT and SNEGSKA (reference sequence). V dropped 0 bases and J dropped 4; count of bases not matched to a gene: 9. The CDR3 contains 16 residues. The CDR3 DNA follows: TGCAGTGCTAGAGATCGGTTAAGGGACAGGGGTTACGAGCAGTACTTC. Its translation is CSARDRLRDRGYEQYF.

Comment on this clonotype: It may be a read error: a sequence one base away is much more abundant. The rearrangement uses TRBV9 and TRBJ2-1, with TRBD2 matching over 9 bases. V shed 3 bases and J 2 bases; nucleotides not matched to a gene: 12. Germline lookup yields CDR1 SGDLS and CDR2 YYNGEE. The CDR3 length is 18 residues. CDR3 amino acids: CASSATLTSGFTYNEQFF. The CDR3, as DNA: TGTGCCAGCAGCGCCACCCTGACTAGCGGTTTTACCTACAATGAGCAGTTCTTC.

Notes on this clonotype: One end of the junction is discordant with germline, which a read error may explain. The rearrangement uses TRBV5-6 and TRBJ2-7, with 7 bases fitting TRBD1. The length of the CDR3 is 14 residues. Germline lookup yields CDR1 SGHDT and CDR2 YYEEEE. CDR3 sequence reads: CAGRISSQGYEQYF. The CDR3 DNA follows: TGTGCCGGCAGGATCTCCTCACAGGGGTACGAGCAGTACTTC.

The CDR3: CASSYSGQGDYGYTF. The CDR3 DNA reads as TGTGCCAGCAGTTACTCCGGACAGGGGGACTATGGCTACACCTTC. V is TRBV6-2 or TRBV6-3 and J is TRBJ1-2; 10 nucleotides match TRBD1. V lost 0 bases and J lost 3; bases outside the gene matches: 1. The CDR3 loop spans 15 amino acids. Germline CDR1 and CDR2: MNHEY and SVGEGT.

This clonotype was counted ten times or more. The chain recombines TRBV29-1 with TRBJ1-1, with D hard to call. The CDR3 is made up of 18 amino acids. The germline CDR1 and CDR2 sequences are SQVTM and ANQGSEA. The V end lost 6 bases, the J end lost 0 bases, and 26 bases lay between the germline ends. CDR3 sequence: CSVPGPSRAGYMNTEAFF. Written as DNA, the CDR3 is TGCAGCGTACCCGGACCTAGCCGGGCGGGGTACATGAACACTGAAGCTTTCTTT. The full variable domain, with the rest looked up from reference TRBV29-1 and TRBJ1-1, is SAVISQKPSRDICQRGTSLTIQCQVDSQVTMMFWYRQQPGQSLTLIATANQGSEATYESGFVIDKFPISRPNLTFSTLTVSNMSPEDSSIYLCSVPGPSRAGYMNTEAFFGQGTRLTVV.

The CDR3 region is CASSLEVGADYGYTF. The CDR3 DNA reads TGCGCCAGCAGCTTGGAGGTCGGGGCAGACTATGGCTACACCTTC. V is TRBV5-1 and J is TRBJ1-2, with a weak D call TRBD1 (5 bases). The length of the CDR3 is 15 residues. CDR1 and CDR2 (germline): SGHRS, YFSETQ. Deletions cut 0 bases from V and 3 bases from J, with 12 bases between. The full variable domain, rest sourced from reference TRBV5-1 and TRBJ1-2, is KAGVTQTPRYLIKTRGQQVTLSCSPISGHRSVSWYQQTPGQGLQFLFEYFSETQRNKGNFPGRFSGRQFSNSRSEMNVSTLELGDSALYLCASSLEVGADYGYTFGSGTRLTVV.

V is TRBV12-5 and J is TRBJ2-7, with D perhaps assigned TRBD1 or TRBD2 (5 bases each). Germline CDR1 reads LGHNT; CDR2 reads FRNRAP. The CDR3 consists of 16 residues. The germline V and J ends were trimmed by 3 bases and 0 bases, with 15 bases remaining between them. The DNA of the CDR3 is TGTGCTAGTGGTTTACCCTCGGGACCGCACTCCTACGAGCAGTACTTC. It encodes CASGLPSGPHSYEQYF.

The V gene is TRBV4-1, the J gene TRBJ1-3; D ambiguous. Germline CDR1 and CDR2: MGHRA and YSYEKL. This CDR3 has 18 residues. Trimming removed 1 base at V and 5 bases at J, with 21 bases between. The CDR3 DNA follows: TGCGCCAGCAGCCAAGCTACCCGAACCGGGATAGGAAGAAACACCATATATTTT. It codes for CASSQATRTGIGRNTIYF.